These 18 T cell receptor beta chains were sequenced from one sample in a study of identical twins listed by TCRdb under 2016. The library was made by 5' RACE. Instrument used: Illumina HiSeq 2000. TCRdb reworked the public reads: Q25 trimming with fastp, MiXCR clone assembly, productive beta chains retained. For every CDR3 protein sequence, its rows merge into one entry that carries the most common genes and DNA. Counted in this sample were about 720,000 distinct CDR3 sequences; approximately 9% of them appeared once. The ten top clones hold approximately 0.96% of the sample. This sample also appeared in a second study, on yellow fever vaccine responses in identical twins.

Sequencing was carried out using PBMCs. These TCRs come from a woman younger than 30 in good health.

This clonotype showed up many times. The J gene is TRBJ2-5, the V gene TRBV29-1; no firm D call. This CDR3 is 12 amino acids long. CDR1 is SQVTM, CDR2 ANQGSEA, per germline. V lost 7 bases, J lost 4 bases, and 13 bases lay in between. For the CDR3, the DNA is TGCAGCGGCCGGACGTTCCGAGAGACCCAGTACTTC. This encodes CSGRTFRETQYF.

This clonotype turned up a few times. The V call is TRBV7-2, the J call TRBJ1-2; weak D call: TRBD1 (5 bases). V shed 7 bases and J shed 1 base, with 13 bases lying between them. CDR3 length: 14 amino acids. The germline gives CDR1 SGHTA, CDR2 FQGNSA. The CDR3 reads CASTAVGGNYGYTF. CDR3 DNA sequence: TGTGCCAGCACCGCGGTCGGGGGTAACTATGGCTACACCTTC.

This clonotype was counted at least ten times. The chain joins TRBV4-2 to TRBJ2-4, with 9 nucleotides matching TRBD2. The V segment lost 0 bases and the J segment 8 bases; nucleotides outside the gene matches: 11. Germline values: CDR1 LGHNA, CDR2 YNFKEQ. This CDR3 has 17 amino acids. The CDR3 sequence: CASSQESRSGGVDIQYF. CDR3 DNA: TGTGCCAGCAGCCAAGAGTCCCGTAGCGGGGGTGTTGACATTCAGTACTTC.

This chain connects TRBV20-1 to TRBJ2-1, with D hard to call. The length of the CDR3 is 13 residues. The germline V gene has CDR1 DFQATT and CDR2 SNEGSKA (reference sequence). Trimming stripped 5 bases from V and 4 bases from J, with 12 bases between. CDR3 loop: CSARPRDYNEQFF. CDR3 coding DNA: TGCAGTGCTCGCCCCAGAGATTACAATGAGCAGTTCTTC.

In this sample, this clonotype turned up a few times. This chain links TRBV3-1 with TRBJ2-2; the D is unclear. V was pared by 1 base and J by 7 bases, with 7 bases between. From germline, CDR1 is LGHDT and CDR2 YNNKEL (reference sequence). The CDR3 sequence is 13 residues long. CDR3 in amino acids: CASSQAGYGELFF. In nucleotides, the CDR3 is TGTGCCAGCAGCCAAGCTGGGTACGGGGAGCTGTTTTTT. Together with reference TRBV3-1 and TRBJ2-2, the CDR3 gives the full variable domain: DTAVSQTPKYLVTQMGNDKSIKCEQNLGHDTMYWYKQDSKKFLKIMFSYNNKELIINETVPNRFSPKSPDKAHLNLHINSLELGDSAVYFCASSQAGYGELFFGEGSRLTVL.

This clonotype has more than one count but fewer than ten. The chain carries TRBV27 and TRBJ2-2, with a weak D call TRBD2 (6 bases). Germline CDR1 reads MNHEY; CDR2 reads SMNVEV (reference sequence). V was trimmed by 4 bases and J by 7 bases, leaving 10 bases between them. The CDR3 covers 13 residues. The CDR3 loop is CASSSGVGGELFF. CDR3 bases: TGTGCCAGCAGTTCGGGAGTTGGCGGGGAGCTGTTTTTT.

This clonotype was seen only a few times. The rearrangement joins TRBV4-2 to TRBJ2-1; TRBD2 matches 11 bases. CDR1 LGHNA and CDR2 YNFKEQ come from the germline V gene. After removal of 4 bases from V and 6 bases from J, the junction contained 5 bases not matched to a gene. This CDR3 spans 15 amino acids. DNA of the CDR3: TGTGCCAGCAGCCCGATAGCGGGAGGGAGCAATGAGCAGTTCTTC. Amino acid sequence: CASSPIAGGSNEQFF.

Many counts were recorded for this clonotype. The gene calls are TRBV6-5 and TRBJ2-2; no firm D call. CDR3 length equals 14 residues. In germline, CDR1 is MNHEY, CDR2 SVGAGI. V gave up 0 bases and J gave up 2 bases, with 4 bases separating them. The chain's CDR3 is CASSYSTNTGELFF. The CDR3 DNA sequence: TGTGCCAGCAGTTACTCCACCAACACCGGGGAGCTGTTTTTT.

The sample holds many counts of this clonotype. V gene TRBV5-1 combines with J gene TRBJ2-5; D possibly uses TRBD1 or TRBD2 (5 bases each). The CDR3 totals 12 residues. Germline V gene data show CDR1 as SGHRS and CDR2 as YFSETQ. Trimming left V 4 bases short and J 4 bases short, with 8 bases between. The CDR3 coding sequence is TGCGCCAGCAGCCGGGACGGAGAGACCCAGTACTTC. It translates to CASSRDGETQYF. Full variable domain (missing parts from reference TRBV5-1 and TRBJ2-5): KAGVTQTPRYLIKTRGQQVTLSCSPISGHRSVSWYQQTPGQGLQFLFEYFSETQRNKGNFPGRFSGRQFSNSRSEMNVSTLELGDSALYLCASSRDGETQYFGPGTRLLVL.

This clonotype was observed a few times. The gene calls are TRBV12-5 and TRBJ2-1, with TRBD1 matching over 7 bases. The length of the CDR3 is 18 residues. The V gene's germline CDR1 is LGHNT and CDR2 FRNRAP. With V trimmed by 6 bases and J by 0 bases, 14 bases remained unmatched. CDR3 sequence: CASGIRDRDKSSYNEQFF. The CDR3 nucleotides are TGTGCTAGTGGCATACGGGACAGAGACAAGAGCTCCTACAATGAGCAGTTCTTC.

The chain combines TRBV7-8 with TRBJ2-2; TRBD2 matches at 10 bases. The CDR3 has 17 amino acids. V shed 1 base and J 4 bases; nucleotides not matched to a gene: 6. Germline CDR1 is SGHVS and CDR2 is FQNEAQ. Here the CDR3 DNA reads TGTGCCAGCAGCTTAGTAGAATCTAGCGGGGGCACCGGGGAGCTGTTTTTT. Translating it yields CASSLVESSGGTGELFF.

This clonotype was seen only a few times. This rearrangement joins TRBV27 to TRBJ1-2, with D uncertain. The CDR3 consists of 13 residues. Trimming stripped 3 bases from V and 3 bases from J, with 8 bases between. Germline lookup yields CDR1 MNHEY and CDR2 SMNVEV (reference sequence). As DNA, the CDR3 is TGTGCCAGCAGTTTTTCCCGGGACTATGGCTACACCTTC. Its protein product is CASSFSRDYGYTF.

V usage is TRBV29-1 and J usage is TRBJ2-5, with no clear D. Germline values: CDR1 SQVTM, CDR2 ANQGSEA. The CDR3 consists of 14 residues. The V gene lost 4 bases and the J gene lost 0 bases, with 12 bases spanning the gap. The CDR3, as DNA: TGCAGCGTTGCCCTTAGGGTGAACCAAGAGACCCAGTACTTC. It is translated as CSVALRVNQETQYF.

This sequence joins TRBV24-1 and TRBJ2-7; D may be TRBD2 (5 bases). Deletions cut 5 bases from V and 2 bases from J, with 6 bases between. The CDR3 spans 12 residues. CDR1 and CDR2 from the germline V gene are KGHDR and SFDVKD. This chain's CDR3 is CATSGGAYEQYF. CDR3 in DNA: TGTGCCACCAGTGGGGGAGCCTACGAGCAGTACTTC.

The J gene is TRBJ2-3, the V gene TRBV4-1, with TRBD2 identical over 10 bases. Germline lookup yields CDR1 MGHRA and CDR2 YSYEKL. Trimming removed 3 bases from V and 2 bases from J; junction bases left unmatched: 5. The length of the CDR3 is 16 residues. CDR3 amino acids: CASSQRTSGNTDTQYF. The CDR3 bases are TGCGCCAGCAGCCAGAGGACTAGCGGTAACACAGATACGCAGTATTTT.

This clonotype was seen a handful of times. This chain links TRBV29-1 with TRBJ2-7; 11 nucleotides match TRBD2. The length of the CDR3 is 15 residues. J gave up 1 base and V 3 bases, and 5 bases lay outside the gene matches. Germline lookup yields CDR1 SQVTM and CDR2 ANQGSEA. CDR3 sequence (DNA): TGCAGCGTTGACAATCCTAGCGGGGGGTCCTACGAGCAGTACTTC. It encodes CSVDNPSGGSYEQYF.

The table lists this clonotype with many counts. The chain's CDR3 is CASSPRVLAGSTDTQYF. The CDR3 nucleotides read TGTGCCAGCTCACCACGAGTTCTAGCGGGTTCCACAGATACGCAGTATTTT. The chain combines TRBV18 with TRBJ2-3, with TRBD2 matching over 8 bases. CDR3 length: 17 residues. V shed 1 base, J shed 2 bases, and the junction held 8 bases outside the gene matches. From germline, CDR1 is KGHSH and CDR2 LQKENI.

This clonotype was seen only a few times. The chain recombines TRBV29-1 with TRBJ2-3; 12 bases line up with TRBD2. The length of the CDR3 is 13 residues. The V gene end was trimmed by 6 bases and the J gene end by 6 bases; junction bases not matched to a gene: 4. Per germline, CDR1 SQVTM and CDR2 ANQGSEA. The CDR3 loop is CSVRGTSGDTQYF. The CDR3 nucleotides are TGCAGCGTCCGAGGGACTAGCGGGGATACGCAGTATTTT.